These 6 T cell receptor beta chains were sequenced from one sample in a study of T-cell memory formation after mild COVID-19. MiXCR, applied by TCRdb to the 5' RACE reads, yields one record per CDR3 protein. Found here are under 550,000 distinct CDR3 sequences, roughly 17% of them singletons; the top ten hold 20% to 25%. Sequenced sample: PBMCs or a T cell subset sorted from them (not recorded which). The receptor source for this set is a man aged 18 to 29 who had mild COVID-19 (a few samples of this study predate the infection). Cell type and time point are not known.

The CDR3 loop is CASSLGQQNIQYF. For the CDR3, the DNA is TGTGCCAGCAGCCTTGGACAGCAAAACATTCAGTACTTC. V gene TRBV11-3 combines with J gene TRBJ2-4; D may be TRBD1 (6 bases). The V gene lost 5 bases and the J gene lost 5 bases, with 10 bases spanning the gap. Germline assignment: CDR1 SGHNT and CDR2 YENEEA. CDR3 size: 13 residues.

The chain is built from TRBV10-3 and TRBJ2-2, with D unresolved. This CDR3 has 14 amino acids. The V gene lost 6 bases and the J gene lost 7 bases, with 15 bases spanning the gap. Per germline, CDR1 ENHRY and CDR2 SYGVKD. DNA for the CDR3: TGTGCCATCAGGCCACAGAGCCCGAACGGGGAGCTGTTTTTT. Translation: CAIRPQSPNGELFF.

The CDR3 here is CASTDGKLGQKNTGELFF. Written as DNA, the CDR3 is TGTGCCAGCACCGACGGGAAGCTAGGCCAGAAGAACACCGGGGAGCTGTTTTTT. The chain joins TRBV6-6 to TRBJ2-2; the D gene is possibly TRBD2 (5 bases). The germline CDR1 and CDR2 sequences are MNHNY and SVGAGI (reference sequence). Trimming took 7 bases from V and 1 from J, leaving 22 bases between them. This CDR3 is 18 amino acids long.

V and J are TRBV7-8 and TRBJ2-3; 9 nucleotides match TRBD2. The length of the CDR3 is 14 residues. Germline values: CDR1 SGHVS, CDR2 FQNEAQ. J was trimmed by 6 bases and V by 6 bases; bases with no gene match: 7. For the CDR3, the DNA is TGTGCCAGCAGAGGTCCTAGCGGGGTTGATACGCAGTATTTT. This encodes CASRGPSGVDTQYF. Drawing the rest from reference TRBV7-8 and TRBJ2-3, the complete variable domain is GAGVSQSPRYKVAKRGQDVALRCDPISGHVSLFWYQQALGQGPEFLTYFQNEAQLDKSGLPSDRFFAERPEGSVSTLKIQRTQQEDSAVYLCASRGPSGVDTQYFGPGTRLTVL.

This clonotype showed up just a few times. The rearrangement uses TRBV27 and TRBJ1-2; tentatively, D is TRBD1 (5 bases). This CDR3 spans 13 amino acids. V lost 7 bases and J lost 2, with 11 bases in between. Germline CDR1 reads MNHEY; CDR2 reads SMNVEV (reference sequence). CDR3 nucleotide sequence: TGTGCCAGCACCCGGGGGGGAAACTATGGCTACACCTTC. Amino acids: CASTRGGNYGYTF.

This sequence joins TRBV7-2 and TRBJ2-3; D not certain. CDR1 and CDR2 from the germline V gene are SGHTA and FQGNSA. This CDR3 has 13 amino acids. V was shortened by 5 bases and J by 4 bases, with 10 bases between the two germline ends. CDR3 coding DNA: TGTGCCAGCAGCACCGCTTGGGCAGATACGCAGTATTTT. This gives the protein CASSTAWADTQYF.